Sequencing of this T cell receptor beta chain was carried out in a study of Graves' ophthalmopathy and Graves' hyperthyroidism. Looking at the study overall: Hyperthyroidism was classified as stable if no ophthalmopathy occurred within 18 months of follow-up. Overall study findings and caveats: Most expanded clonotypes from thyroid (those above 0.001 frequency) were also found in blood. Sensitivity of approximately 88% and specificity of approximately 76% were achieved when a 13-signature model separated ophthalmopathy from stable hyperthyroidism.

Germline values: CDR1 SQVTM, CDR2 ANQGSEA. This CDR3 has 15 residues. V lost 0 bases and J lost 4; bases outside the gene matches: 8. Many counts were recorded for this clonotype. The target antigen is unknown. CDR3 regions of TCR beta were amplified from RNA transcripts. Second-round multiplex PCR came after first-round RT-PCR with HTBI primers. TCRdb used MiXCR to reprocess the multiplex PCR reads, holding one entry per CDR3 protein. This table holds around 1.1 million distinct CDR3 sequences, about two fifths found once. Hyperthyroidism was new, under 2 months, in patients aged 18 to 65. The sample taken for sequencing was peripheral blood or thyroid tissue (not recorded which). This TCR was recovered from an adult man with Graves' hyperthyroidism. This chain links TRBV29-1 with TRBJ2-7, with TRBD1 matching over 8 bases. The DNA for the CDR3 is TGCAGCGTTGAAGATCGGACAGGGAAAGCTTACGAGCAGTACTTC. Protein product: CSVEDRTGKAYEQYF.